This TCR beta chain appears in the sequencing data of a study of T cell responses to AZD1222 COVID-19 vaccine (TCRdb year 2021). Background for the entire study: AZD1222 recipients given second doses at about 4 weeks or at about 12 weeks were pooled, since spike-specific TCR depth and breadth were not found to differ between the two schedules. Trial participants were enrolled into age subgroups of 18-55, 56-69 and 70-plus years, which contained about 160, 30 and 59 TCR-sequenced participants, respectively. A total of 230 to 250 trial participants underwent TCR sequencing, of whom some 210 received two doses of AZD1222 and some 25 received two doses of the MenACWY control vaccine.

The CDR3 regions of human TCRbeta chains were analyzed by immunosequencing. In the paper's pipeline: TCRs in the repertoires were compared against a reference library of SARS-CoV-2-specific TCRs that had been generated with the MIRA antigen-specificity platform. Breadth was defined as the fraction of unique TCRs that were SARS-CoV-2-associated. Depth was defined as the fraction of total T cells that were SARS-CoV-2-associated. Using the MIRA data, each spike-specific TCR was assigned both to the spike region to which the TCR was reactive and to a CD4 or CD8 class. Log10-transformed breadth and depth values were compared by one-way ANOVA with Sidak's multiple comparisons tests. TCRdb re-hosts the immuneACCESS table, in-frame sequences only. Its copies lack some clones; in the studies checked, an unresolved V gene accounts for under half of them, and the cause for the rest is not known. That table furnishes V, J and clone size, whereas the DNA furnished D and trimming. The sample profile shows about 78,000 clones; about 82% of them were found once. Roughly 3.1% of the sample is taken by the ten largest.

This specimen's time point label, per the study, means: baseline before first vaccination. Vaccinee samples were obtained from the UK trials COV001 and COV002, which included a single-blind randomized controlled phase 2/3 trial of AZD1222 (ChAdOx1 nCoV-19) in healthy adults. For TCRbeta chain sequencing, PBMC samples from trial participants were taken at day 0 and at day 28 after the second dose. Comments on this clone: Its binding antigen is unknown. Qualities for individual bases were not recorded, and no much larger clone is one base off.

On the study overall, not on this receptor specifically: Most participants were white British and females outnumbered males, and the authors suggested that clonal diversity may have been underestimated. Conclusions about previously exposed vaccinees were limited because only six or seven AZD1222 recipients were SARS-CoV-2 seropositive at baseline. Nearly half of unique spike-specific TCRs reportedly recognized epitopes outside regions mutated in the B.1.351 and B.1.1.7 variants. Vaccine-associated CD4 TCRs spanned the whole spike protein, with dominant responses in regions 160-218 and 743-854. Because no day 14 peak-response samples were available, the repertoires could be characterized only after the peak T cell response. Spike-specific TCR breadth and depth rose significantly after two AZD1222 doses compared with day 0 and with MenACWY recipients. In the small 56-69-year group, the increase in depth fell short of significance, most likely because of low power.

Relative to germline, V is 6 bases shorter and J is 0 bases shorter, with 8 bases between their ends. Measured from the cysteine to the phenylalanine, the CDR3 is 13 residues long. CDR3 DNA only is kept here, 39 bases in frame from base 1. The germline V gene gives CDR1 as SNHLY and CDR2 as FYNNEI. The sequence links TRBV2 to TRBJ1-1; the D gene remains uncertain. The material sequenced was peripheral blood, taken on day 0 of AZD1222 vaccination. This sequence was found in an adult in good health. The nucleotide sequence reads TGTGCCAGCAGGGGAGATATGAACACTGAAGCTTTCTTT. This is translated as CASRGDMNTEAFF.